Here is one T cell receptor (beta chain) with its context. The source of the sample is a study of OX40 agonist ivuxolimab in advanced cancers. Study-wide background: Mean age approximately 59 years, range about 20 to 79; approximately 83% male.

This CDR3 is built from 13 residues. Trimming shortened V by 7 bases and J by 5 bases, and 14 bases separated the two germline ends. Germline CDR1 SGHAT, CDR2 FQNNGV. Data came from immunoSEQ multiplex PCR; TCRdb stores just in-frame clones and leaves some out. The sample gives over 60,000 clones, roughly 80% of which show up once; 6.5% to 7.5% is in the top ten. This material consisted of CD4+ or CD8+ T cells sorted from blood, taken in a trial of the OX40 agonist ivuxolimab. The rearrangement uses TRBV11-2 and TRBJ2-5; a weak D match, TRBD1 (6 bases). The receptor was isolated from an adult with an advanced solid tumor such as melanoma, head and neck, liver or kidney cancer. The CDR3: CASTLGGSETQYF. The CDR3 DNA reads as TGTGCCAGCACCCTAGGGGGTTCGGAGACCCAGTACTTC.